The 17 T cell receptor beta chains reported below all come from one sample, sequenced in a study of regulatory T cells in long-lasting Graves disease. Time point meaning: persistent/refractory GD, antithyroid drugs over 5 years with positive TRAb. The authors made the TCR library using RNA they extracted from PBMCs. Arm-PCR of CDR3 regions and iRepertoire HTBI primers were the basis on which TCR beta libraries were built. Each CDR3 protein gets one entry after TCRdb re-called the multiplex PCR reads with MiXCR. The top ten clones hold more than 13% of a sample with about 430,000 distinct CDR3 sequences, roughly a fifth of them seen once. The specimen was peripheral blood mononuclear cells (PBMCs), collected when the disease was refractory, from a patient treated with antithyroid drugs. All receptors come from a female donor with Graves disease.

This chain links TRBV6-2 or TRBV6-3 with TRBJ2-3; D is unresolved. The CDR3 length is 13 residues. V was trimmed by 2 bases and J by 13 bases, leaving 16 bases between them. The V gene's germline CDR1 is MNHEY and CDR2 SVGEGT. The CDR3 loop is CASSYSTAPHEYF. The CDR3 DNA reads TGTGCCAGCAGTTACAGTACGGCACCACATGAGTATTTT.

This clonotype was counted many times. The chain carries TRBV11-2 and TRBJ2-5; D tentatively reads TRBD1 or TRBD2 (5 bases each). Trimming removed 6 bases from V and 1 base from J, with 15 bases in between. The CDR3 spans 15 residues. Germline V gives CDR1 SGHAT, CDR2 FQNNGV. DNA for the CDR3: TGTGCCAGCAGGGCTCAGGATGGGGGCCAAGAGACCCAGTACTTC. It encodes CASRAQDGGQETQYF.

Notes on this clonotype: This may arise from a read error, as a much more abundant clone is one base away. Without the conserved terminal phenylalanine or tryptophan, this CDR3 likely stems from a read error. V is TRBV6-1 and J is TRBJ1-2; 10 bases align to TRBD1. The CDR3 runs 12 residues. Germline V gene sequence: CDR1 MNHNS, CDR2 SASEGT. Trimming removed 6 bases from V and 8 bases from J; junction bases left unmatched: 3. CDR3 region: CASRRDRGGYTL. DNA for the CDR3: TGTGCCAGCAGACGGGACAGGGGAGGCTACACCCTC.

This clonotype was seen at least ten times. The rearrangement links TRBV20-1 to TRBJ2-7, with D possibly being TRBD1 (6 bases). The CDR3 is 15 residues long. Germline assignment: CDR1 DFQATT and CDR2 SNEGSKA (reference sequence). V lost 3 bases, J lost 1 base, and 16 bases lay in between. CDR3 coding DNA: TGCAGTGCTAGTGGTCTTCCAGGGGCTTCCTACGAGCAGTACTTC. It yields the protein CSASGLPGASYEQYF.

This clonotype has ten or more counts. This chain links TRBV5-1 with TRBJ1-1; 8 bases align to TRBD1. Losses at the gene ends were 0 bases for V and 1 base for J; bases not matched to a gene: 5. Germline V CDR1 and CDR2: SGHRS, YFSETQ. CDR3 length: 16 residues. The CDR3 sequence is CASSLVPGGPNTEAFF. In DNA, the CDR3 is TGCGCCAGCAGCTTGGTTCCAGGGGGCCCGAACACTGAAGCTTTCTTT.

The chain is built from TRBV29-1 and TRBJ1-1; TRBD1 aligns across 7 bases. CDR3 length: 13 residues. The germline gives CDR1 SQVTM, CDR2 ANQGSEA. V dropped 5 bases and J dropped 5; count of bases not matched to a gene: 8. CDR3 sequence (DNA): TGCAGCGTTTCGACAGGGACCACGACTGAAGCTTTCTTT. Amino acids: CSVSTGTTTEAFF.

Ten or more counts support this clonotype. The chain couples TRBV29-1 to TRBJ2-7, with TRBD2 matching over 9 bases. This CDR3 has 14 amino acids. J gave up 4 bases and V 4 bases, and 8 bases lay outside the gene matches. CDR1 and CDR2 (germline): SQVTM, ANQGSEA. CDR3 sequence (DNA): TGCAGCGTTGGGGGCGGGAGGGCCCGTTACGAGCAGTACTTC. Translating gives CSVGGGRARYEQYF.

The chain has TRBV6-1 and TRBJ1-5; no clear D. The CDR3 totals 11 residues. The germline V gene has CDR1 MNHNS and CDR2 SASEGT. The V end was cut by 5 bases, the J end by 8 bases, with 7 bases between. The CDR3 DNA reads TGTGCCAGCAGTCGAAACGAGCCCCAGCATTTT. This codes for CASSRNEPQHF.

The chain carries TRBV9 and TRBJ2-2; the D is unclear. The germline CDR1 and CDR2 sequences are SGDLS and YYNGEE. CDR3 length: 14 residues. Trimming took off 0 bases at V and 6 bases at J, with 9 bases between the two ends. The CDR3 region has the DNA TGTGCCAGCAGCGTAGGGGGTATCCCCGGGGAGCTGTTTTTT. Protein sequence: CASSVGGIPGELFF.

The chain couples TRBV7-9 to TRBJ2-7; 10 bases match TRBD1. Germline lookup yields CDR1 SEHNR and CDR2 FQNEAQ (reference sequence). This CDR3 comprises 14 residues. The ends lost 7 bases at V and 7 bases at J; junction bases unmatched: 10. In DNA, the CDR3 is TGTGCCAGCAATTCGGGGACAGGGGCCCGGGAGCAGTACTTC. Encoded protein: CASNSGTGAREQYF.

This clonotype turned up a few times. V and J are TRBV6-1 and TRBJ2-7, with D uncertain. V was pared by 6 bases and J by 7 bases, with 13 bases between. The V gene's germline CDR1 is MNHNS and CDR2 SASEGT. The CDR3 is 12 residues long. The CDR3 here is CASSPLTGEQYF. CDR3 DNA sequence: TGTGCCAGCAGCCCCCTTACCGGTGAGCAGTACTTC.

In its sample, this clonotype was seen a few times. The chain links TRBV29-1 to TRBJ2-5; D call uncertain. This CDR3 is 13 amino acids long. V lost 2 bases, J lost 2 bases, and 9 bases lay in between. Germline-derived CDR1 and CDR2 are SQVTM and ANQGSEA. The CDR3 region has the DNA TGCAGCGTTGAATGGGGTTGGCAAGAGACCCAGTACTTC. Its translation is CSVEWGWQETQYF. Supplemented by reference TRBV29-1 and TRBJ2-5, the full variable domain reads SAVISQKPSRDICQRGTSLTIQCQVDSQVTMMFWYRQQPGQSLTLIATANQGSEATYESGFVIDKFPISRPNLTFSTLTVSNMSPEDSSIYLCSVEWGWQETQYFGPGTRLLVL.

This clonotype was seen repeatedly, ten times or more. The V and J genes are TRBV12-3 or TRBV12-4 and TRBJ1-6; D is uncertain. With 6 bases removed from V and 7 bases from J, the gap between germline ends came to 7 bases. This CDR3 is built from 12 residues. The CDR3 bases are TGTGCCAGCAGGCCGACAAATTCACCCCTCCACTTT. Protein: CASRPTNSPLHF.

This clonotype was observed many times. This sequence joins TRBV6-1 and TRBJ1-1; D gene uncertain. Trimming stripped 5 bases from V and 1 base from J, with 5 bases between. Germline lookup yields CDR1 MNHNS and CDR2 SASEGT. The CDR3 extends over 12 amino acids. The CDR3 reads CASSKKNTEAFF. In nucleotides, the CDR3 is TGTGCCAGCAGTAAAAAGAACACTGAAGCTTTCTTT.

Many counts were recorded for this clonotype. This chain links TRBV7-8 with TRBJ2-7, with 7 bases identical to TRBD1. V lost 3 bases to trimming and J lost 1 base; unmatched junction nucleotides: 0. The CDR3 sequence is 13 residues long. CDR1 is SGHVS and CDR2 is FQNEAQ in the germline V gene. The CDR3 reads CASSLDRSYEQYF. The CDR3 nucleotides read TGTGCCAGCAGCTTGGACAGGTCCTACGAGCAGTACTTC.

Ten or more counts support this clonotype. This CDR3 is CASSPYPGRGSQPQHF. The DNA for the CDR3 is TGTGCCAGCAGCCCTTACCCGGGGAGAGGAAGTCAGCCCCAGCATTTT. The chain uses TRBV11-2 and TRBJ1-5, with D hard to call. Germline V lookup: CDR1 SGHAT, CDR2 FQNNGV. There are 16 residues in the CDR3. V lost 5 bases and J lost 6, with 20 bases in between.

Concerning this clonotype itself: A much more abundant neighbour one base away suggests this may be a read error. The chain employs TRBV7-8 and TRBJ2-7, with TRBD2 matching 7 bases. The V and J ends lost 5 bases and 6 bases, in that order; junction bases with no gene match: 16. The germline V gene has CDR1 SGHVS and CDR2 FQNEAQ. The CDR3 loop spans 16 amino acids. CDR3 region: CASSPSHRAGAVEQYF. For the CDR3, the DNA is TGTGCCAGCAGCCCCTCCCATAGGGCGGGAGCGGTCGAGCAGTACTTC. The complete variable domain, with remaining parts taken from reference TRBV7-8 and TRBJ2-7, reads GAGVSQSPRYKVAKRGQDVALRCDPISGHVSLFWYQQALGQGPEFLTYFQNEAQLDKSGLPSDRFFAERPEGSVSTLKIQRTQQEDSAVYLCASSPSHRAGAVEQYFGPGTRLTVT.